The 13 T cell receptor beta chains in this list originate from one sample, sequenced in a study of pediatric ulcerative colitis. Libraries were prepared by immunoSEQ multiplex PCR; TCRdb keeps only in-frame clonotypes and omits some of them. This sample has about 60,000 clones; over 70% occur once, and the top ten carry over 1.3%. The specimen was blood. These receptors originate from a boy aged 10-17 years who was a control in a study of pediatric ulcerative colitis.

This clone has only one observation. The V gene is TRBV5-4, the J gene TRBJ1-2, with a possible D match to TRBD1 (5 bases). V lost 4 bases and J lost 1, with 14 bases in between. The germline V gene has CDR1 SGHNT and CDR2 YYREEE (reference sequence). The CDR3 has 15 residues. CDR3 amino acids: CASSPRDGHNYGYTF. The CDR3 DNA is TGTGCCAGCAGCCCCCGGGACGGACATAACTATGGCTACACCTTC.

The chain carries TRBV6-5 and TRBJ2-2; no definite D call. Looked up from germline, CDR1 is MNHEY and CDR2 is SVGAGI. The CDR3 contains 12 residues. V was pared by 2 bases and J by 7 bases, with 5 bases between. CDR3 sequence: CASSYQDGELFF. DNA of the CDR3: TGTGCCAGCAGTTACCAGGACGGGGAGCTGTTTTTT.

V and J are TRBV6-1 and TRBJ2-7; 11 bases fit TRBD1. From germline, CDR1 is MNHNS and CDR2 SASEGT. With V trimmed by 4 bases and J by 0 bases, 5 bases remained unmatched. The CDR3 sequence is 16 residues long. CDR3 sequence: CASSVRTGGPSYEQYF. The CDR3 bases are TGTGCCAGCAGTGTACGGACAGGGGGCCCCTCCTACGAGCAGTACTTC.

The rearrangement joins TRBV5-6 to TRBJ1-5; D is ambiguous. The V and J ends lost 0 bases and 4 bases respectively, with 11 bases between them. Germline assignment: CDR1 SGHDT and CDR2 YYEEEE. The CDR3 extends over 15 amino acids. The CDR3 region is CASSLAGQVNQPQHF. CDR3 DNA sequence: TGTGCCAGCAGCTTGGCCGGCCAAGTAAATCAGCCCCAGCATTTT.

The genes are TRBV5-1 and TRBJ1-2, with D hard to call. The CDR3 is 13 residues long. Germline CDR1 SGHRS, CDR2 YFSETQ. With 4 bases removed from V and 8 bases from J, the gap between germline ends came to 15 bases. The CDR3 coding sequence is TGCGCCAGCAGCCACACCGATTCGGAAGGCTACACCTTC. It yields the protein CASSHTDSEGYTF.

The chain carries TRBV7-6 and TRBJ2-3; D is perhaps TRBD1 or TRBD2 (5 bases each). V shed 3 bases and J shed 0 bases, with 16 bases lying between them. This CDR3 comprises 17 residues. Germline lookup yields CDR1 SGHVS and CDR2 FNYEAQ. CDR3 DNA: TGTGCCAGCAGCTTTGGTCAGTACGGGGACAGCACAGATACGCAGTATTTT. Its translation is CASSFGQYGDSTDTQYF.

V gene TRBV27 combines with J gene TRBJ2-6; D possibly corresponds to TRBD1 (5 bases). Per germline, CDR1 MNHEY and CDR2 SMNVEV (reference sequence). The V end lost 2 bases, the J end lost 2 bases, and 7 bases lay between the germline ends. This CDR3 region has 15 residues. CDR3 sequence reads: CASSLQGAGANVLTF. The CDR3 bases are TGTGCCAGCAGTTTACAGGGTGCTGGGGCCAACGTCCTGACTTTC.

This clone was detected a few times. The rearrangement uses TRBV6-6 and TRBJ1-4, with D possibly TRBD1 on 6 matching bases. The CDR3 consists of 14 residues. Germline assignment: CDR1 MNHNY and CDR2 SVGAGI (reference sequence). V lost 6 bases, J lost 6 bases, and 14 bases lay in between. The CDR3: CASRPGTNDEKLFF. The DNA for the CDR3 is TGTGCCAGCAGACCCGGGACAAATGATGAAAAACTGTTTTTT.

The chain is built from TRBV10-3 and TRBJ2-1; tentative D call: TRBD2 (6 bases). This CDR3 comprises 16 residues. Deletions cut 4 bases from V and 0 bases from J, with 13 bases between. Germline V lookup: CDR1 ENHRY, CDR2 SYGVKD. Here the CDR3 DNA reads TGTGCCATCAGTGGGAATAGCGGAGACTCCTACAATGAGCAGTTCTTC. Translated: CAISGNSGDSYNEQFF.

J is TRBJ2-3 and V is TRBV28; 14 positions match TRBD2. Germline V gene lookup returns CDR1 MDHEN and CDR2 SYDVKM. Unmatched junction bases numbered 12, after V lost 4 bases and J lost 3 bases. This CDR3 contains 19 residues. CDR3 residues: CASSYPGTSGGPLTDTQYF. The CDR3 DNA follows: TGTGCCAGCAGTTACCCAGGGACTAGCGGGGGACCATTAACAGATACGCAGTATTTT.

The CDR3 sequence is CASSQPRGETQYF. In nucleotides, the CDR3 is TGTGCCAGCAGTCAGCCTCGTGGAGAGACCCAGTACTTC. The chain links TRBV27 to TRBJ2-5; unclear D gene. This CDR3 has 13 residues. Germline CDR1 and CDR2: MNHEY and SMNVEV (reference sequence). The V and J ends lost 5 bases and 4 bases respectively, with 11 bases between them.

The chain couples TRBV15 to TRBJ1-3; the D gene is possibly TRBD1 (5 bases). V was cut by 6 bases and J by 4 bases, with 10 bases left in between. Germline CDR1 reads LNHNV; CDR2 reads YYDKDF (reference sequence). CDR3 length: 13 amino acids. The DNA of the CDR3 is TGTGCCACCAGATATAGGGGCGGAAACACCATATATTTT. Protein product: CATRYRGGNTIYF.

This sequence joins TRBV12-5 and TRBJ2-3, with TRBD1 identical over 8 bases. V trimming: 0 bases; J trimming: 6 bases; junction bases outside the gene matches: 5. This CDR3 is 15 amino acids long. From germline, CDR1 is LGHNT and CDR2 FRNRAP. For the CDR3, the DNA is TGTGCTAGTGGTTTGGTACAGGGGGAGATGGATACGCAGTATTTT. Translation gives CASGLVQGEMDTQYF.